This entry lists 8 T cell receptor beta chains sequenced from one sample in a study of untreated major depressive disorder. TCRdb's copy holds only in-frame clones and misses some; the assay was immunoSEQ multiplex PCR. The repertoire holds about 18,000 clones, with 85% as singletons. The sequenced sample was CD4+ T cells from PBMCs. These receptors originate from a woman aged 25 to 45 in good health.

This chain joins TRBV6-5 and TRBJ2-1; TRBD2 agrees at 9 bases. CDR1 is MNHEY and CDR2 is SVGAGI in the germline V gene. V was clipped by 0 bases and J by 6 bases; unmatched bases: 6. The length of the CDR3 is 16 residues. The CDR3 reads CASSYSKTSGVNEQFF. The CDR3 bases are TGTGCCAGCAGTTACTCGAAGACTAGCGGAGTCAATGAGCAGTTCTTC.

The chain is built from TRBV5-1 and TRBJ2-5, with 7 bases matching TRBD2. The CDR3 loop spans 16 amino acids. Per the germline V gene, CDR1 is SGHRS and CDR2 is YFSETQ. V was clipped by 1 base and J by 2 bases; unmatched bases: 8. This CDR3 is CASSLNGGAGQETQYF. CDR3 nucleotide sequence: TGCGCCAGCAGCTTGAATGGGGGAGCGGGACAAGAGACCCAGTACTTC.

The chain couples TRBV4-1 to TRBJ1-2; D remains ambiguous. V lost 5 bases to trimming and J lost 9 bases, with 19 bases between them. The CDR3 totals 14 residues. The V gene's germline CDR1 is MGHRA and CDR2 YSYEKL. CDR3 sequence: CASSVRVSARSYTF. The CDR3 region has the DNA TGCGCCAGCAGCGTAAGGGTTTCTGCGAGGAGCTACACCTTC.

The J gene is TRBJ1-2, the V gene TRBV7-3; 10 nucleotides match TRBD1. The V and J ends lost 3 bases and 2 bases, in that order; junction bases with no gene match: 3. Germline loops: CDR1 SGHTA, CDR2 FQGTGA. There are 15 residues in the CDR3. This CDR3 reads CASSLTGGANYGYTF. Written as DNA, the CDR3 is TGTGCCAGCAGCTTGACAGGGGGCGCGAACTATGGCTACACCTTC. Together with reference TRBV7-3 and TRBJ1-2, the CDR3 gives the full variable domain: GAGVSQTPSNKVTEKGKYVELRCDPISGHTALYWYRQSLGQGPEFLIYFQGTGAADDSGLPNDRFFAVRPEGSVSTLKIQRTERGDSAVYLCASSLTGGANYGYTFGSGTRLTVV.

The rearrangement links TRBV2 to TRBJ2-6; TRBD2 is a possible D gene (5 bases). Looked up from germline, CDR1 is SNHLY and CDR2 is FYNNEI. The CDR3 has 16 residues. V was cut by 2 bases and J by 3 bases, with 11 bases left in between. The CDR3 nucleotides read TGTGCCAGCAGTGAAAACGGGGAATTTGGGGCCAACGTCCTGACTTTC. Translated: CASSENGEFGANVLTF.

The CDR3 DNA is TGCGCCAGCAGCTTGGGAGGGACAGGGGGTTCGGAGACCCAGTACTTC. It yields the protein CASSLGGTGGSETQYF. The chain links TRBV5-1 to TRBJ2-5, with TRBD1 matching 11 bases. Looked up from germline, CDR1 is SGHRS and CDR2 is YFSETQ. The CDR3 covers 16 residues. The V gene end was trimmed by 0 bases and the J gene end by 5 bases; junction bases not matched to a gene: 6.

The V and J genes are TRBV9 and TRBJ2-7; 13 bases are a match to TRBD2. The CDR3 sequence is 18 residues long. Germline trimming cut 0 bases from V and 4 bases from J; bases unmatched to any gene: 10. CDR1 SGDLS and CDR2 YYNGEE come from the germline V gene. CDR3 region: CASSVGGTSGILGYEQYF. In DNA form, the CDR3 reads TGTGCCAGCAGCGTAGGTGGGACTAGCGGGATCTTGGGTTACGAGCAGTACTTC.

The chain links TRBV5-4 to TRBJ1-6, with TRBD1 as a possible D gene (5 bases). CDR3 size: 14 residues. Germline V gene sequence: CDR1 SGHNT, CDR2 YYREEE (reference sequence). V was cut by 0 bases and J by 9 bases, with 10 bases left in between. The CDR3 coding sequence is TGTGCCAGCAGCTTGGGGGCAGGGACTTCACCCCTCCACTTT. Its protein is CASSLGAGTSPLHF.